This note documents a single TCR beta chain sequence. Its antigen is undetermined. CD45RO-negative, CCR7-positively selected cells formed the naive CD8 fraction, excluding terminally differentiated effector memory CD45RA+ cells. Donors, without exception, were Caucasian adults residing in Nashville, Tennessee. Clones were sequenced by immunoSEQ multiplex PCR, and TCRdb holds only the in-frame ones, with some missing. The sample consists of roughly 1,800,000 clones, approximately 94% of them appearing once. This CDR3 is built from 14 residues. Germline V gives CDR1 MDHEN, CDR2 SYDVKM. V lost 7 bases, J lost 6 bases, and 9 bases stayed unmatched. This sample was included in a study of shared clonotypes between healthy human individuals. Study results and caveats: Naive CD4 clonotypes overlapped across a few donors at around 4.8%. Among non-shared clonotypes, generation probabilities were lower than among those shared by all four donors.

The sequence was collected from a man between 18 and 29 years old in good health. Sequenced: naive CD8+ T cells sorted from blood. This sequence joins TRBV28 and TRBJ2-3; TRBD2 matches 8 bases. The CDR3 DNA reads TGTGCCAGCAACGCACCGGGACTAGACGATACGCAGTATTTT. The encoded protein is CASNAPGLDDTQYF. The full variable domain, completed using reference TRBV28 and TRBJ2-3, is DVKVTQSSRYLVKRTGEKVFLECVQDMDHENMFWYRQDPGLGLRLIYFSYDVKMKEKGDIPEGYSVSREKKERFSLILESASTNQTSMYLCASNAPGLDDTQYFGPGTRLTVL.